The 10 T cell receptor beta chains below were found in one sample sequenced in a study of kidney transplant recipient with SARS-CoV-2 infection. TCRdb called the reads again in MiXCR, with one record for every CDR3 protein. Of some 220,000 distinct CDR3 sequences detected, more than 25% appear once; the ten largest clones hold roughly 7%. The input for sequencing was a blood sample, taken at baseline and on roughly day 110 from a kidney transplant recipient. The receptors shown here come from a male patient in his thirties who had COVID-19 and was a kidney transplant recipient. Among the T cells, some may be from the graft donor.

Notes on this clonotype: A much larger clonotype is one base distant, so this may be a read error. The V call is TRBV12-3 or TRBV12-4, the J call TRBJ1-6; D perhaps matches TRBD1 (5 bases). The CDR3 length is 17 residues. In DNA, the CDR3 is TGTGCCAGCAGTTTAGGTCCCTCTGGGGACTGGGGTTCACCCCCCCACTTT. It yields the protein CASSLGPSGDWGSPPHF.

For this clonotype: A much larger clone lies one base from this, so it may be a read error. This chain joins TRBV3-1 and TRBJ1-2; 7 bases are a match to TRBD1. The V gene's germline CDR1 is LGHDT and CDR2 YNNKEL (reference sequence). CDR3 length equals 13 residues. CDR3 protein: CASSQNRGYGYIF. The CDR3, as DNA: TGTGCCAGCAGCCAGAACAGGGGATATGGCTACATCTTC. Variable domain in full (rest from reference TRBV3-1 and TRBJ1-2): DTAVSQTPKYLVTQMGNDKSIKCEQNLGHDTMYWYKQDSKKFLKIMFSYNNKELIINETVPNRFSPKSPDKAHLNLHINSLELGDSAVYFCASSQNRGYGYIFGSGTRLTVV.

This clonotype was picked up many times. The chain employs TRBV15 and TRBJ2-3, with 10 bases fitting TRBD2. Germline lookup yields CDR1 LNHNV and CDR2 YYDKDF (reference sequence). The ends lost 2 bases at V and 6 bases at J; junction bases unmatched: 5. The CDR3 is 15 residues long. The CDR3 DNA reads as TGTGCCACCAGCAGACAGCGGGAGGGCTTCGATACGCAGTATTTT. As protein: CATSRQREGFDTQYF.

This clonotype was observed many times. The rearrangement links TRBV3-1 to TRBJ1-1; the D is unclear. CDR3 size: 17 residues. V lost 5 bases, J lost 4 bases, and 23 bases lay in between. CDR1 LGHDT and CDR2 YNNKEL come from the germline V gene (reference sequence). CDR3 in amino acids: CASSFVFPISIRTEAFF. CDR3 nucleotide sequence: TGTGCCAGCAGCTTCGTGTTTCCCATTTCAATTCGCACTGAAGCTTTCTTT. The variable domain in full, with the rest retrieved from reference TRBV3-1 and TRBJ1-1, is DTAVSQTPKYLVTQMGNDKSIKCEQNLGHDTMYWYKQDSKKFLKIMFSYNNKELIINETVPNRFSPKSPDKAHLNLHINSLELGDSAVYFCASSFVFPISIRTEAFFGQGTRLTVV.

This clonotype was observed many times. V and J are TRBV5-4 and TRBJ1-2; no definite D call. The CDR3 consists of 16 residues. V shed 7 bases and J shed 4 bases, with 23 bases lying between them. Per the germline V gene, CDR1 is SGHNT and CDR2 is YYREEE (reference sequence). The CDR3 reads CASGEYVPGKTYGYTF. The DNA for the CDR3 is TGTGCCAGCGGCGAGTACGTACCAGGAAAGACCTATGGCTACACCTTC.

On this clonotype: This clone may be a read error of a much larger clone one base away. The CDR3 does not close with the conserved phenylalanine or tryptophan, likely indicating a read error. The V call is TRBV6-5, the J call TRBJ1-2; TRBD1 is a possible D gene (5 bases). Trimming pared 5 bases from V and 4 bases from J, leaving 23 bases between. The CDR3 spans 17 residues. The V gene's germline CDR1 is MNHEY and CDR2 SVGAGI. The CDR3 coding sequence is TGTGCCAGCAGTGTTAAAACAGGTGGGAGAAAGACCTATGGCTACACCCTC. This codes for CASSVKTGGRKTYGYTL.

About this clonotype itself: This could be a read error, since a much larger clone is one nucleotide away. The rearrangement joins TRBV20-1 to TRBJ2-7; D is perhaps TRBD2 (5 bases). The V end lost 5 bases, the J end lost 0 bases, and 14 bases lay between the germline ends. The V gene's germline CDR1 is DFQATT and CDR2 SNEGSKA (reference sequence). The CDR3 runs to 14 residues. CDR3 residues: CSALDSHTSYEQYF. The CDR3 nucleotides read TGCAGTGCTTTGGACTCGCATACCTCCTACGAGCAGTACTTC.

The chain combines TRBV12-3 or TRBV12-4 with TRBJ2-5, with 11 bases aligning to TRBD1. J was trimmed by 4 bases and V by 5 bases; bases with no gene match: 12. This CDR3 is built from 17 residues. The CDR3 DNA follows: TGTGCCAGCAGTGAGGGGGAAGGGACAGGGGGTGGAGAGACCCAGTACTTC. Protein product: CASSEGEGTGGGETQYF.

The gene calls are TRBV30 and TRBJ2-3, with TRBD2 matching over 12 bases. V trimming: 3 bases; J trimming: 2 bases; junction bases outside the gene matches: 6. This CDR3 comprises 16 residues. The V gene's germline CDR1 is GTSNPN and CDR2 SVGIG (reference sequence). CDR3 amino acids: CAWRIWTSGNTDTQYF. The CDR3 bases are TGTGCCTGGAGGATTTGGACTAGCGGGAACACAGATACGCAGTATTTT.

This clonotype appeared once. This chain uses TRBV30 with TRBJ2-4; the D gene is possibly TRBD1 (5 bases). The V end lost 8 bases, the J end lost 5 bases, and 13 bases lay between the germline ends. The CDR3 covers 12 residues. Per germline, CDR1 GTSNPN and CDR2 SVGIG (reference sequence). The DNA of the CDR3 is TGTGCCCGGAATTCAGGGCAAAACATTCAGTACTTC. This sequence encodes CARNSGQNIQYF.